The clone carrying this TCR beta chain was observed a few times. Its matching antigen is unknown. TCRdb independently ran MiXCR on the 5' RACE reads; one entry per CDR3 protein. This table has over 500,000 distinct CDR3 sequences, approximately 22% appearing once. The data derive from a study of identical twins. Notes on the study in general: Models underestimated out-of-frame TCR alpha sharing in monozygotic twins.

This CDR3 has 11 residues. The germline CDR1 and CDR2 sequences are SQVTM and ANQGSEA. V shed 6 bases and J 8 bases; nucleotides not matched to a gene: 6. The same data also contributed to another study, on T cells expressing NK-cell markers. From that report: Sorted CD3+CD56-NKG2C+, CD3+CD56+NKG2C- and CD3+CD56+NKG2C+ T cells were the source of the TCR beta repertoires. Dominant NKG2C+ clonotypes in roughly 6 donors made up roughly 1.0-7.0% of CD8+ T cells. Nothing established the HCMV specificity of expanded NKG2C+ T cell clones.

This TCR derives from a woman aged 18-35 years in good health. The J gene is TRBJ1-2, the V gene TRBV29-1; 7 bases are shared with TRBD1. Source material: CD4+ T cells sorted from blood. The CDR3 sequence: CSVGTDEGYTF. Written as DNA, the CDR3 is TGCAGCGTCGGGACAGATGAGGGCTACACCTTC.